This T cell receptor (beta chain) was identified during a study of T cells in Graves' hyperthyroidism and ophthalmopathy. Study results and caveats: With a median lead of around 6.7 months before onset, the model predicted ophthalmopathy. A model of 13 V-J features distinguished ophthalmopathy from stable hyperthyroidism.

This CDR3 has 15 residues. The V segment lost 10 bases and the J segment 1 base; nucleotides outside the gene matches: 8. Regarding this clonotype: Its matching antigen is unknown.

Regions amplified from RNA transcripts were the TCR beta CDR3 regions. The HTBI primer set was used in a first-round RT-PCR of the TCR CDR3. Using its own MiXCR run on the multiplex PCR reads, TCRdb lists one record per CDR3 protein. The sample holds 530,000 or so distinct CDR3 sequences; around 46% are singletons and the top ten take 7.5% to 8.5%. These patients, aged 18 to 65, had recently diagnosed hyperthyroidism lasting under 2 months. Used for diagnoses were clinical symptoms, serum thyroxine and TRAb, thyroid ultrasound and orbital computed tomography. The sample consisted of peripheral blood or thyroid tissue (not recorded which). The chain joins TRBV12-3 or TRBV12-4 to TRBJ2-3, with 10 bases that match TRBD2. This clonotype was obtained from a woman between 18 and 29 years old with Graves' hyperthyroidism. CDR3 sequence reads: CATALAGGGTDTQYF. As DNA, the CDR3 is TGTGCCACCGCCTTAGCGGGAGGAGGCACAGATACGCAGTATTTT.